This is a list of T cell receptor beta chains from one sample in a study of cytomegalovirus exposure and HLA in healthy donors. The method was immunoSEQ multiplex PCR; TCRdb's version includes in-frame clones alone and lacks a portion of them. The data hold some 150,000 clones, with roughly 80% observed a single time. The source material was PBMCs. The receptors were gathered from a female donor in good health and CMV-seronegative. Each CDR3 is given with its conserved first and last residue. Fields, in order: V gene, J gene, clone size, D gene, CDR3 protein, CDR3 DNA. D genes are given only for firm matches. Clone sizes are given selectively: once, few, many, or a class where the clone is expanded.

v_gene: TRBV6-1
j_gene: TRBJ1-4
abundance: .
d_gene: TRBD1
CDR3aa: CASSLDRGEGKLFF
CDR3nt: TGTGCCAGCAGTCTTGACAGGGGCGAGGGAAAACTGTTTTTT

v_gene: TRBV7-6
j_gene: TRBJ2-1
abundance: .
d_gene: .
CDR3aa: CASSLDGGRSDNEQFF
CDR3nt: TGTGCCAGCAGCTTAGACGGTGGGAGGAGCGACAATGAGCAGTTCTTC

v_gene: TRBV19
j_gene: TRBJ1-2
abundance: .
d_gene: .
CDR3aa: CASSIKGNGYTF
CDR3nt: TGTGCCAGTAGCATAAAGGGGAATGGCTACACCTTC

v_gene: TRBV4-2
j_gene: TRBJ2-3
abundance: few
d_gene: .
CDR3aa: CASSPNIPQGGALGRDTQYF
CDR3nt: TGTGCCAGCAGCCCCAATATCCCGCAGGGTGGGGCCCTGGGGCGAGATACGCAGTATTTT

v_gene: TRBV6-1
j_gene: TRBJ2-7
abundance: few
d_gene: TRBD1
CDR3aa: CASSEAWDRGEQYF
CDR3nt: TGTGCCAGCAGTGAAGCCTGGGACAGGGGCGAGCAGTACTTC

v_gene: TRBV27
j_gene: TRBJ1-2
abundance: .
d_gene: TRBD1
CDR3aa: CASSLTPPRQGYYGYTF
CDR3nt: TGTGCCAGCAGTTTAACACCCCCGAGACAGGGGTACTATGGCTACACCTTC

v_gene: TRBV29-1
j_gene: TRBJ1-2
abundance: few
d_gene: .
CDR3aa: CSVEGSLTARIDYGYTF
CDR3nt: TGCAGCGTTGAAGGGTCATTAACAGCCCGGATCGACTATGGCTACACCTTC

v_gene: TRBV28
j_gene: TRBJ1-2
abundance: .
d_gene: TRBD1
CDR3aa: CASSSTGTGSYGYTF
CDR3nt: TGTGCCAGCAGTTCCACCGGGACAGGCTCCTATGGCTACACCTTC

v_gene: TRBV7-2
j_gene: TRBJ2-1
abundance: .
d_gene: TRBD1
CDR3aa: CASSRSGDSSYNEQFF
CDR3nt: TGTGCCAGCAGCCGGTCAGGGGACAGCTCCTACAATGAGCAGTTCTTC

v_gene: TRBV5-1
j_gene: TRBJ2-1
abundance: .
d_gene: TRBD2
CDR3aa: CASSSGLAVNEQFF
CDR3nt: TGCGCCAGCAGCTCGGGACTAGCGGTCAATGAGCAGTTCTTC

v_gene: TRBV7-9
j_gene: TRBJ1-2
abundance: .
d_gene: TRBD1
CDR3aa: CASSRPEGGDGGYTF
CDR3nt: TGTGCCAGCAGCCGACCCGAAGGGGGCGACGGGGGCTACACCTTC

v_gene: TRBV6-5
j_gene: TRBJ1-1
abundance: .
d_gene: .
CDR3aa: CASNRGMDTEAFF
CDR3nt: TGTGCCAGTAACCGGGGGATGGACACTGAAGCTTTCTTT

v_gene: TRBV6-5
j_gene: TRBJ1-4
abundance: .
d_gene: .
CDR3aa: CASRVGGGEKLFF
CDR3nt: TGTGCCAGCCGTGTGGGGGGTGGTGAAAAACTGTTTTTT

v_gene: TRBV19
j_gene: TRBJ2-5
abundance: .
d_gene: .
CDR3aa: CASSQQVQETQYF
CDR3nt: TGTGCCAGTAGTCAACAGGTCCAAGAGACCCAGTACTTC

v_gene: TRBV5-1
j_gene: TRBJ2-5
abundance: .
d_gene: TRBD2
CDR3aa: CASSFLGGGTQETQYF
CDR3nt: TGCGCCAGCAGCTTCTTGGGGGGAGGGACCCAAGAGACCCAGTACTTC

v_gene: TRBV4-3
j_gene: TRBJ1-1
abundance: .
d_gene: TRBD1
CDR3aa: CASSQRTGGNTEAFF
CDR3nt: TGCGCCAGCAGCCAACGCACAGGGGGGAACACTGAAGCTTTCTTT

v_gene: TRBV6-5
j_gene: TRBJ2-4
abundance: .
d_gene: .
CDR3aa: CASSYFGGRGNIQYF
CDR3nt: TGTGCCAGCAGTTACTTTGGGGGCCGGGGAAACATTCAGTACTTC

v_gene: TRBV27
j_gene: TRBJ1-1
abundance: .
d_gene: .
CDR3aa: CASSPPRQSWETEAFF
CDR3nt: TGTGCCAGCAGCCCCCCTCGCCAGTCCTGGGAGACTGAAGCTTTCTTT

v_gene: TRBV5-8
j_gene: TRBJ2-7
abundance: .
d_gene: .
CDR3aa: CASSLEGPSSYEQYF
CDR3nt: TGTGCCAGCAGCTTGGAGGGGCCAAGCTCCTACGAGCAGTACTTC

v_gene: TRBV2
j_gene: TRBJ1-3
abundance: .
d_gene: TRBD1
CDR3aa: CASSALVTGTGNTIYF
CDR3nt: TGTGCCAGCAGTGCTTTAGTGACAGGGACTGGAAACACCATATATTTT

v_gene: TRBV10-3
j_gene: TRBJ1-2
abundance: few
d_gene: .
CDR3aa: CAISDEYYGYTF
CDR3nt: TGTGCCATCAGTGATGAGTACTATGGCTACACCTTC

v_gene: TRBV19
j_gene: TRBJ2-1
abundance: .
d_gene: .
CDR3aa: CASSIGYNEQFF
CDR3nt: TGTGCCAGTAGTATCGGTTACAATGAGCAGTTCTTC

v_gene: TRBV5-8
j_gene: TRBJ1-1
abundance: .
d_gene: .
CDR3aa: CASSLDPREGNTEAFF
CDR3nt: TGTGCCAGCAGCTTGGACCCCAGGGAGGGGAACACTGAAGCTTTCTTT

v_gene: TRBV7-2
j_gene: TRBJ2-7
abundance: .
d_gene: .
CDR3aa: CASSLVPAYEQYF
CDR3nt: TGTGCCAGCAGCTTAGTACCGGCCTACGAGCAGTACTTC

v_gene: TRBV4-2
j_gene: TRBJ2-7
abundance: .
d_gene: TRBD2
CDR3aa: CASSLTSGSDEQYF
CDR3nt: TGTGCCAGCAGCTTGACTAGCGGGAGCGACGAGCAGTACTTC

v_gene: TRBV7-2
j_gene: TRBJ2-7
abundance: .
d_gene: .
CDR3aa: CASSPQFGAYEQYF
CDR3nt: TGTGCCAGCAGCCCCCAGTTTGGTGCCTACGAGCAGTACTTC

v_gene: TRBV7-3
j_gene: TRBJ1-6
abundance: .
d_gene: .
CDR3aa: CAITPGQNSYNSPLHF
CDR3nt: TGTGCCATCACACCGGGACAAAACTCCTATAATTCACCCCTCCACTTT

v_gene: TRBV18
j_gene: TRBJ1-5
abundance: .
d_gene: TRBD1
CDR3aa: CASSLTGPDQPQHF
CDR3nt: TGTGCCAGCTCACTGACAGGGCCGGATCAGCCCCAGCATTTT

v_gene: TRBV5-4
j_gene: TRBJ2-1
abundance: .
d_gene: TRBD2
CDR3aa: CASSLGLAVNEQFF
CDR3nt: TGTGCCAGCAGCTTGGGACTAGCTGTGAATGAGCAGTTCTTC

v_gene: TRBV5-6
j_gene: TRBJ2-1
abundance: .
d_gene: .
CDR3aa: CASSYPTATRPNEQFF
CDR3nt: TGTGCCAGCAGCTACCCCACCGCGACTCGACCCAACGAGCAGTTCTTC

v_gene: TRBV4-3
j_gene: TRBJ1-6
abundance: .
d_gene: .
CDR3aa: CASSQEAGYYNSPLHF
CDR3nt: TGCGCCAGCAGCCAAGAGGCAGGGTATTATAATTCACCCCTCCACTTT

v_gene: TRBV6-1
j_gene: TRBJ2-3
abundance: many
d_gene: TRBD1
CDR3aa: CATEQGQGTDTQYF
CDR3nt: TGTGCCACCGAGCAGGGACAGGGCACAGATACGCAGTATTTT

v_gene: TRBV30
j_gene: TRBJ1-2
abundance: .
d_gene: .
CDR3aa: CAWLTIAPSHYGYTF
CDR3nt: TGTGCCTGGTTGACCATAGCCCCATCCCACTATGGCTACACCTTC

v_gene: TRBV19
j_gene: TRBJ2-7
abundance: .
d_gene: .
CDR3aa: CASSGGLSYEQYF
CDR3nt: TGTGCCAGTAGCGGGGGGCTCTCCTACGAGCAGTACTTC

v_gene: TRBV10-3
j_gene: TRBJ2-7
abundance: .
d_gene: TRBD1
CDR3aa: CAIGTGTENEQYF
CDR3nt: TGTGCCATCGGCACCGGGACAGAGAACGAGCAGTACTTC

v_gene: TRBV4-3
j_gene: TRBJ2-7
abundance: .
d_gene: TRBD1
CDR3aa: CASSQDPTGGPYEQYF
CDR3nt: TGCGCCAGCAGCCAAGACCCCACAGGGGGCCCCTACGAGCAGTACTTC

v_gene: TRBV30
j_gene: TRBJ1-5
abundance: .
d_gene: .
CDR3aa: CAWDQGYYSNQPQHF
CDR3nt: TGTGCCTGGGACCAGGGATATTATAGCAATCAGCCCCAGCATTTT

v_gene: TRBV4-1
j_gene: TRBJ2-5
abundance: once
d_gene: .
CDR3aa: CASSPRDFQETQYF
CDR3nt: TGCGCCAGCAGCCCCCGGGACTTCCAAGAGACCCAGTACTTC